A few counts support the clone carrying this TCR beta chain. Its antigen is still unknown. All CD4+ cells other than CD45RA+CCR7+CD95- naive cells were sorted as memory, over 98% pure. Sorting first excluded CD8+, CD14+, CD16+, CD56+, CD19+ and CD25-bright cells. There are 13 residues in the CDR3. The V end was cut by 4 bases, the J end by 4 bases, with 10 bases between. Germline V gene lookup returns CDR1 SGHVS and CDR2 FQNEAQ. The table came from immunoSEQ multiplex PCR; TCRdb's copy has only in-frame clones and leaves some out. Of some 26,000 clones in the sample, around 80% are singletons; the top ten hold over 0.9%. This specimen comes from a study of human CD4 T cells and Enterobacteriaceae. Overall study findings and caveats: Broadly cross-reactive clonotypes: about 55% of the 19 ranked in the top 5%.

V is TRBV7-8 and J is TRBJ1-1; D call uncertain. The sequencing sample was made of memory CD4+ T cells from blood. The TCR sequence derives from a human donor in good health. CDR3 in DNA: TGTGCCAGCAGCTCCCGAACGGCCACTGAAGCTTTCTTT. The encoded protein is CASSSRTATEAFF.